This T cell receptor beta chain is from a study of low-dose radiotherapy and immunotherapy resistance in tumors. Study-level background: Patients were given intravenous nivolumab 240 mg every two weeks plus ipilimumab 1 mg/kg every six weeks. The 200 mg/m2 dose of intravenous cyclophosphamide was given every two weeks, one day before radiation and immunotherapy.

The length of the CDR3 is 16 residues. Trimming shortened V by 0 bases and J by 6 bases, and 17 bases separated the two germline ends. CDR1 and CDR2 (germline): MNHNY, SVGAGI (reference sequence). Time point here: before trial treatment. The therapy administered to donors comprised nivolumab, ipilimumab, aspirin, low-dose cyclophosphamide and low-dose radiotherapy. Eligibility criteria specified advanced solid malignancies devoid of tumor-infiltrating lymphocytes. This clonotype was counted at least ten times. First-strand cDNA relied on TRAV- and TRBV-specific primers spanning alpha and beta chains. Over roughly 19 PCR cycles, TCRs were amplified from a constant-region primer and V-primer adapter. TCRdb reprocessed the reads with MiXCR, giving one entry per CDR3 protein. The table shows under 95,000 distinct CDR3 sequences, with roughly a sixth occurring only once.

The material sequenced was PBMCs, taken before treatment. The receptor was derived from a male donor with prostate cancer. The chain couples TRBV6-6 to TRBJ2-5, with D uncertain. CDR3 loop: CASSYSTGSLGQTQYF. In nucleotides, the CDR3 is TGTGCCAGCAGTTACTCGACGGGCTCCCTTGGACAGACCCAGTACTTC.